One sample yielded the 32 T cell receptor beta chains listed below, sequenced in a study of T cell repertoires in cytomegalovirus infection. TCRdb fed the reads into MiXCR, producing one record per CDR3 protein. In the table there are fewer than 550,000 distinct CDR3 sequences, more than 15% of which are singletons. Source material: CD8+ T cells from PBMCs. The receptors originated from a human donor in good health (CMV status not recorded). Some clones in this sample may be carry-over from other donors' samples.

Concerning this clonotype itself: Being one base from a much bigger clone, this may be a read error. The chain has TRBV4-1 and TRBJ2-1; D uncertain. Looked up from germline, CDR1 is MGHRA and CDR2 is YSYEKL. V dropped 1 base and J dropped 1 base, with 8 bases sitting between them. This CDR3 is built from 15 residues. For the CDR3, the DNA is TGCGCCAGCAGCCAAGTAAGGTTATCCTACAATGAGCAGTTCTTC. It specifies CASSQVRLSYNEQFF.

This clonotype turned up a few times. The genes are TRBV7-9 and TRBJ1-2, with D unclear. CDR3 length equals 15 residues. The V end lost 6 bases, the J end lost 0 bases, and 14 bases lay between the germline ends. Germline loops: CDR1 SEHNR, CDR2 FQNEAQ (reference sequence). The CDR3, as DNA: TGTGCCAGCAGTCACAAAATGGCTTCTAACTATGGCTACACCTTC. It specifies CASSHKMASNYGYTF.

The chain carries TRBV3-1 and TRBJ2-3; 12 positions agree with TRBD2. The V segment lost 6 bases and the J segment 0 bases; nucleotides outside the gene matches: 19. Germline V gene lookup returns CDR1 LGHDT and CDR2 YNNKEL (reference sequence). This CDR3 is built from 21 residues. CDR3 sequence: CASSLTLPLAGGVASTDTQYF. The CDR3 DNA sequence: TGTGCCAGCAGTCTTACACTTCCACTAGCGGGGGGCGTCGCTAGCACAGATACGCAGTATTTT.

This clonotype has at least ten counts. One end of the junction fails to match germline, which may point to a read error. The chain is built from TRBV27 and TRBJ2-7; D is possibly TRBD1 or TRBD2 (5 bases each). The CDR3 loop spans 14 amino acids. Germline lookup yields CDR1 MNHEY and CDR2 SMNVEV (reference sequence). Here the CDR3 reads CASSLSGPSYEQYF. CDR3 DNA sequence: TGTGCCAGCAGCTTATCGGGACCGAGCTACGAGCAGTACTTC.

In its sample, this clonotype was seen many times. J is TRBJ2-1 and V is TRBV7-3, with 13 nucleotides matching TRBD2. This CDR3 is built from 19 residues. Germline values: CDR1 SGHTA, CDR2 FQGTGA. J lost 4 bases, V lost 2 bases, and 11 bases had no gene match. This CDR3 reads CASSLRSGLAGVVYNEQFF. The CDR3 DNA sequence: TGTGCCAGCAGCTTACGGAGTGGACTAGCGGGAGTGGTTTACAATGAGCAGTTCTTC.

This clonotype has at least ten counts. CDR3 DNA: TGTGCCAGCAGCTTCCCTAGCGGGAGCTCCTACAATGAGCAGTTCTTC. Translating gives CASSFPSGSSYNEQFF. The chain combines TRBV7-9 with TRBJ2-1; 10 bases are shared with TRBD2. Germline assignment: CDR1 SEHNR and CDR2 FQNEAQ (reference sequence). The V and J ends lost 3 bases and 0 bases, in that order; junction bases with no gene match: 2. The CDR3 spans 16 residues.

This clonotype was seen a handful of times. The chain uses TRBV16 and TRBJ1-1; no definite D call. The germline V gene has CDR1 KGHSY and CDR2 FQNENV. Trimming took 0 bases from V and 4 from J, leaving 9 bases between them. CDR3 length equals 14 residues. The DNA of the CDR3 is TGTGCCAGCAGCCAATCGCCCCGTCCCACTGAAGCTTTCTTT. Its translation: CASSQSPRPTEAFF.

This chain links TRBV11-2 with TRBJ1-3; possibly TRBD1 for D (6 bases). V lost 5 bases, J lost 2 bases, and 22 bases lay in between. Germline CDR1 and CDR2: SGHAT and FQNNGV. The CDR3 extends over 18 amino acids. CDR3 nucleotide sequence: TGTGCCAGCAGCCTATACAGGGTAATGGGACTCGCTGGAAACACCATATATTTT. It specifies CASSLYRVMGLAGNTIYF. Full variable domain (remainder filled in from reference TRBV11-2 and TRBJ1-3): EAGVAQSPRYKIIEKRQSVAFWCNPISGHATLYWYQQILGQGPKLLIQFQNNGVVDDSQLPKDRFSAERLKGVDSTLKIQPAKLEDSAVYLCASSLYRVMGLAGNTIYFGEGSWLTVV.

This clonotype was seen at least ten times. The rearrangement uses TRBV25-1 and TRBJ1-2; tentatively, D is TRBD1 (5 bases). Trimming shortened V by 4 bases and J by 4 bases, and 16 bases separated the two germline ends. Per germline, CDR1 MGHDK and CDR2 SYGVNS. The CDR3 sequence is 15 residues long. CDR3 nucleotide sequence: TGTGCCAGCAGTGGGGAATGGGGGAACGGCTATGGCTACACCTTC. It codes for CASSGEWGNGYGYTF.

This clonotype was seen many times. The chain carries TRBV27 and TRBJ1-2, with D uncertain. Per germline, CDR1 MNHEY and CDR2 SMNVEV (reference sequence). Trimming removed 1 base from V and 8 bases from J, with 14 bases in between. The CDR3 has 14 amino acids. The CDR3 nucleotides are TGTGCCAGCAGTTTATATCCAGGAGAGAACGGCTACACCTTC. This codes for CASSLYPGENGYTF.

This clonotype was counted between two and nine times. The chain carries TRBV9 and TRBJ2-1; 9 nucleotides match TRBD2. The trim removed 0 bases at V and 4 bases at J, leaving 8 bases unmatched. CDR1 and CDR2 from the germline V gene are SGDLS and YYNGEE. The CDR3 contains 17 residues. The CDR3 loop reads CASSVGLGGGAYNEQFF. CDR3 coding DNA: TGTGCCAGCAGCGTAGGTCTAGGCGGGGGGGCTTACAATGAGCAGTTCTTC.

This clonotype was seen at least ten times. This chain uses TRBV11-2 with TRBJ2-7, with 8 bases that match TRBD1. The length of the CDR3 is 15 residues. With V trimmed by 5 bases and J by 4 bases, 10 bases remained unmatched. CDR1 and CDR2 (germline): SGHAT, FQNNGV. In nucleotides, the CDR3 is TGTGCCAGCAGCGGATTGCAGGGGGCGAGGTACGAGCAGTACTTC. Encoded protein: CASSGLQGARYEQYF.

The gene calls are TRBV7-3 and TRBJ2-5; a possible D gene is TRBD1 (6 bases). Trimming took off 6 bases at V and 5 bases at J, with 13 bases between the two ends. This CDR3 is 13 amino acids long. In germline, CDR1 is SGHTA, CDR2 FQGTGA. The CDR3 nucleotides read TGTGCCAGCAGTCCGACAAGGGGGGAGACCCAGTACTTC. Its protein is CASSPTRGETQYF.

This clonotype showed up many times. V gene TRBV7-3 combines with J gene TRBJ2-1, with 14 bases that match TRBD2. Trimming cost V 1 base and J 8 bases; bases outside gene matches: 4. The V gene's germline CDR1 is SGHTA and CDR2 FQGTGA. The CDR3 is 16 amino acids. The CDR3, as DNA: TGTGCCAGCAGCTTAAATCCGGGACTAGCGGGAGATGAGCAGTTCTTC. Translation: CASSLNPGLAGDEQFF.

This clonotype was observed a few times. CDR3 loop: CASLGGRGGGELFF. In nucleotides, the CDR3 is TGTGCCAGCCTGGGCGGGAGGGGTGGCGGGGAGCTGTTTTTT. This chain uses TRBV6-6 with TRBJ2-2; 9 bases agree with TRBD2. The CDR3 is 14 residues long. J gave up 7 bases and V 8 bases, and 8 bases lay outside the gene matches. Per the germline V gene, CDR1 is MNHNY and CDR2 is SVGAGI (reference sequence).

This clonotype has a count of ten or more. This sequence joins TRBV6-6 and TRBJ1-2, with a tentative D call TRBD1 (5 bases). This CDR3 has 13 amino acids. The germline gives CDR1 MNHNY, CDR2 SVGAGI (reference sequence). The V gene lost 0 bases and the J gene lost 8 bases, with 10 bases spanning the gap. The CDR3 sequence: CASSYSAGQGYTF. The CDR3 region has the DNA TGTGCCAGCAGTTACTCCGCAGGGCAGGGCTACACCTTC.

This sequence joins TRBV2 and TRBJ2-7, with D unresolved. Germline assignment: CDR1 SNHLY and CDR2 FYNNEI. Between the trimmed V and J ends, which lost 8 bases and 0 bases, there was a span of 17 bases. This CDR3 spans 15 amino acids. This CDR3 reads CASEEVGRSSYEQYF. In DNA, the CDR3 is TGTGCCAGCGAAGAGGTGGGCAGAAGCTCCTACGAGCAGTACTTC.

V gene TRBV6-4 combines with J gene TRBJ2-1, with TRBD1 matching over 9 bases. The junction had 4 bases not matched to a gene; V was cut back by 5 bases and J by 5 bases. Germline CDR1 MRHNA, CDR2 SNTAGT. The CDR3 sequence is 14 residues long. The CDR3 DNA reads TGTGCCAGCAGTTGGACAGGGGAGAACAATGAGCAGTTCTTC. It translates to CASSWTGENNEQFF.

The CDR3 here is CASSPGPGYQNIQYF. The CDR3 DNA reads as TGCGCCAGCAGCCCCGGACCGGGGTACCAAAACATTCAGTACTTC. This sequence joins TRBV5-1 and TRBJ2-4; D is perhaps TRBD2 (5 bases). CDR3 length: 15 residues. Trimming removed 4 bases at V and 5 bases at J, with 16 bases between. Germline V gives CDR1 SGHRS, CDR2 YFSETQ.

This clonotype was counted a few times. The CDR3 sequence is CASSPNEGVDQPQHF. The CDR3, as DNA: TGTGCCAGCTCACCAAACGAAGGGGTGGATCAGCCCCAGCATTTT. The chain recombines TRBV18 with TRBJ1-5; a possible D gene is TRBD1 (5 bases). The germline V and J ends were trimmed by 2 bases and 5 bases, with 13 bases remaining between them. This CDR3 is 15 amino acids long. Germline values: CDR1 KGHSH, CDR2 LQKENI.

This clonotype was found a few times. The CDR3 region has the DNA TGTGCCAGCAGCGTAGACCCGGACTGGGATGAAAAACTGTTTTTT. As protein: CASSVDPDWDEKLFF. The chain is built from TRBV9 and TRBJ1-4; D not certain. The CDR3 is 15 amino acids. Germline loops: CDR1 SGDLS, CDR2 YYNGEE. The V gene lost 0 bases and the J gene lost 6 bases, with 12 bases spanning the gap.

The sample holds many counts of this clonotype. V is TRBV10-3 and J is TRBJ2-2; a weak D match, TRBD1 (5 bases). There are 16 residues in the CDR3. CDR1 and CDR2 from the germline V gene are ENHRY and SYGVKD. V dropped 2 bases and J dropped 0 bases, with 10 bases sitting between them. CDR3 DNA: TGTGCCATCAGTGAGCTGACAGAGTCGAACACCGGGGAGCTGTTTTTT. This codes for CAISELTESNTGELFF.

This chain joins TRBV4-1 and TRBJ1-4; 8 nucleotides line up with TRBD1. This CDR3 spans 16 amino acids. With V trimmed by 0 bases and J by 3 bases, 3 bases remained unmatched. The germline V gene has CDR1 MGHRA and CDR2 YSYEKL. In nucleotides, the CDR3 is TGCGCCAGCAGCCAAGATAGGGGACAGGCTAATGAAAAACTGTTTTTT. Encoded protein: CASSQDRGQANEKLFF.

This clonotype was counted ten times or more. The chain employs TRBV4-1 and TRBJ1-1; D is possibly TRBD1 (5 bases). The CDR3 is 14 residues long. The V and J ends lost 3 bases and 3 bases respectively, with 11 bases between them. Germline CDR1 and CDR2: MGHRA and YSYEKL. The CDR3 DNA reads as TGCGCCAGCAGCCACGACAGCTCCTACACTGAAGCTTTCTTT. It encodes CASSHDSSYTEAFF.

Many counts were recorded for this clonotype. CDR3 loop: CASSYSIPGPGGYGYTF. The DNA of the CDR3 is TGTGCCAGCAGTTACTCGATTCCCGGGCCCGGGGGCTATGGCTACACCTTC. The rearrangement uses TRBV6-6 and TRBJ1-2; D is possibly TRBD1 (5 bases). V was cut by 0 bases and J by 4 bases, with 18 bases left in between. The CDR3 has 17 residues. Per germline, CDR1 MNHNY and CDR2 SVGAGI (reference sequence).

This clonotype occurred many times. The chain joins TRBV4-2 to TRBJ2-2; no reliable D call. Trimming stripped 0 bases from V and 6 bases from J, with 5 bases between. This CDR3 is built from 13 residues. Germline CDR1 and CDR2: LGHNA and YNFKEQ. The CDR3 DNA reads as TGTGCCAGCAGCCAAGAGCTGTCCGGGGAGCTGTTTTTT. Amino acid sequence: CASSQELSGELFF.

Concerning this clonotype: One end of the junction does not line up with germline, which may come from a read error. The gene calls are TRBV5-1 and TRBJ2-1; 7 bases fit TRBD1. Germline V lookup: CDR1 SGHRS, CDR2 YFSETQ. The CDR3 has 19 amino acids. The CDR3 protein is CASSWPNLIGGTTYYEQFF. The CDR3 nucleotides are TGCGCCAGCAGCTGGCCAAACCTTATAGGGGGCACTACCTACTATGAGCAGTTCTTC.

V and J are TRBV9 and TRBJ2-3; 14 nucleotides match TRBD2. In germline, CDR1 is SGDLS, CDR2 YYNGEE. V was pared by 1 base and J by 4 bases, with 2 bases of the junction left unmatched. This CDR3 contains 16 residues. The chain's CDR3 is CASSVQTSGGADTQYF. The DNA for the CDR3 is TGTGCCAGCAGCGTACAGACTAGCGGGGGGGCAGATACGCAGTATTTT.

This clonotype showed up many times. The rearrangement uses TRBV15 and TRBJ2-4, with D unresolved. The CDR3 runs to 12 residues. Germline V gene lookup returns CDR1 LNHNV and CDR2 YYDKDF (reference sequence). Trimming removed 8 bases at V and 9 bases at J, with 14 bases between. The chain's CDR3 is CATGREEGIQYF. The CDR3 DNA reads as TGTGCCACCGGAAGGGAAGAAGGCATTCAGTACTTC.

The rearrangement uses TRBV24-1 and TRBJ1-5; possibly TRBD1 for D (5 bases). This CDR3 is built from 12 residues. Germline V gene data show CDR1 as KGHDR and CDR2 as SFDVKD. Between the trimmed V and J ends, which lost 5 bases and 5 bases, there was a span of 6 bases. The CDR3 sequence: CATSAGDQPQHF. Written as DNA, the CDR3 is TGTGCCACCAGTGCGGGGGATCAGCCCCAGCATTTT.

The chain employs TRBV6-1 and TRBJ2-7; 9 bases align to TRBD2. Germline V gene lookup returns CDR1 MNHNS and CDR2 SASEGT. The CDR3 sequence is 16 residues long. V shed 2 bases, J shed 3 bases, and the junction held 8 bases outside the gene matches. The DNA for the CDR3 is TGTGCCAGCAGTGAATATCCTAGCGGGGAGCACTACGAGCAGTACTTC. Encoded protein: CASSEYPSGEHYEQYF.

This clonotype was picked up many times. The rearrangement joins TRBV15 to TRBJ1-1; D possibly corresponds to TRBD1 (5 bases). Germline lookup yields CDR1 LNHNV and CDR2 YYDKDF (reference sequence). V lost 0 bases to trimming and J lost 0 bases, with 14 bases between them. There are 17 residues in the CDR3. CDR3 in DNA: TGTGCCACCAGCAGAGATCTCTCGCGGGGGATGAACACTGAAGCTTTCTTT. Its protein product is CATSRDLSRGMNTEAFF.